This T cell receptor (beta chain) was captured in a study of cytomegalovirus exposure and HLA in healthy donors. Notes on the study in general: Sequences of the TCR beta chain were said to predict the HLA-A and HLA-B alleles of most subjects accurately.

Primers for the PCR totalled 60 Vbeta and 13 Jbeta. TCRdb's table, derived via immunoSEQ multiplex PCR, lists solely in-frame clones and lacks some. The data contain about 160,000 clones, roughly 70% of them singletons. V dropped 1 base and J dropped 1; count of bases not matched to a gene: 2. CDR1 and CDR2 from the germline V gene are MNHNY and SVGAGI (reference sequence). The CDR3 has 15 residues. Concerning this clone: What it recognizes is unknown.

The specimen was PBMCs. This receptor was taken from a woman in her forties or fifties in good health and CMV-seropositive. The chain is built from TRBV6-6 and TRBJ1-1, with TRBD1 identical over 8 bases. CDR3 sequence reads: CASSYWDRPNTEAFF. The CDR3 DNA follows: TGTGCCAGCAGTTACTGGGACAGGCCGAACACTGAAGCTTTCTTT.